This TCR beta chain was sequenced during a study of cytomegalovirus exposure and HLA in healthy donors. Primers included in the PCR were 60 Vbeta and 13 Jbeta primers. TCRdb's copy holds only in-frame clones and misses some; the assay was immunoSEQ multiplex PCR. The sample records approximately 120,000 clones, around 75% being singletons. Whole-study findings and limits: Most of the TCR beta V segments (in an earlier analysis) were productive either about 87% or about 30% of the time.

CDR1 is MNHNS and CDR2 is SASEGT in the germline V gene. Between the trimmed V and J ends, which lost 4 bases and 7 bases, there was a span of 14 bases. The CDR3 has 15 amino acids. With regard to this clone: As yet, its antigen is unknown.

J is TRBJ1-6 and V is TRBV6-1; D perhaps matches TRBD1 (6 bases). The sample consisted of PBMCs. The source is a man aged 55 to 70 in good health and CMV-seropositive. The CDR3 loop reads CASSALQGTNSPLHF. As DNA, the CDR3 is TGTGCCAGCAGTGCACTACAGGGTACGAATTCACCCCTCCACTTT.